This T cell receptor beta chain was captured by sequencing in a study of cytomegalovirus exposure and HLA in healthy donors. Study-level information: In an early release, HLA-typed donors contributed tens of millions of unique TCR sequences. Study outcomes and limitations: Association of a missense DCLRE1C variant with TCR beta V- and J-gene trimming was reported in a later analysis. In vitro data verified three CMV-associated chains as specific for CMV antigens.

For this clone: Its antigen is still unknown.

In the PCR, 60 Vbeta and 13 Jbeta primers were used. Clones were sequenced by immunoSEQ multiplex PCR, and TCRdb holds only the in-frame ones, with some missing. The sample contains 170,000 or so clones, more than 80% of which appear only once. The CDR3 is made up of 15 amino acids. V was clipped by 6 bases and J by 1 base, with 11 bases between them. Germline V CDR1 and CDR2: SGHRS, YFSETQ. The origin of this receptor is a man aged 18 to 29 in good health and CMV-seronegative. The material sequenced was PBMCs. The chain combines TRBV5-1 with TRBJ1-6, with unresolved D. The chain's CDR3 is CASTDQRSYNSPLHF. The CDR3 nucleotides are TGCGCCAGCACTGACCAGAGGTCCTATAATTCACCCCTCCACTTT.